One sample yielded the 25 T cell receptor beta chains listed below, sequenced in a study of CD8+ T cells in alopecia areata. The authors extracted RNA and reverse transcribed it into cDNA as the sequencing template. The protocol was immunoSEQ multiplex PCR, while the TCRdb copy is restricted to in-frame clones and leaves out a portion. The sample contains 100,000 to 150,000 clones, approximately 49% of which appear only once. The source was CD8+ T cells sorted from blood, collected at week 0. The receptors were gathered from a human donor with alopecia areata.

The V gene is TRBV5-6, the J gene TRBJ1-5, with 7 bases matching TRBD1. The CDR3 is 17 residues long. CDR1 SGHDT and CDR2 YYEEEE come from the germline V gene. With V trimmed by 0 bases and J by 6 bases, 12 bases remained unmatched. The CDR3 protein is CASSLAAGRGIRQPQHF. Here the CDR3 DNA reads TGTGCCAGCAGCTTGGCCGCTGGCAGGGGGATCCGTCAGCCCCAGCATTTT. The variable domain in full, with the rest retrieved from reference TRBV5-6 and TRBJ1-5, is DAGVTQSPTHLIKTRGQQVTLRCSPKSGHDTVSWYQQALGQGPQFIFQYYEEEERQRGNFPDRFSGHQFPNYSSELNVNALLLGDSALYLCASSLAAGRGIRQPQHFGDGTRLSIL.

The CDR3 coding sequence is TGTGCCAGCAGCGACAGCGGGAGCACAGATACGCAGTATTTT. Its translation: CASSDSGSTDTQYF. This chain links TRBV9 with TRBJ2-3; D is possibly TRBD2 (6 bases). V was pared by 3 bases and J by 0 bases, with 8 bases between. This CDR3 contains 14 residues. Germline loops: CDR1 SGDLS, CDR2 YYNGEE.

The V call is TRBV6-6, the J call TRBJ2-1; D possibly corresponds to TRBD2 (5 bases). The ends were cut back, 5 bases at V and 3 bases at J, with 17 bases in the middle. The CDR3 runs 16 residues. Germline V lookup: CDR1 MNHNY, CDR2 SVGAGI (reference sequence). The DNA for the CDR3 is TGTGCCAGCAGTACCCTCGAATCCGCGGGCTACAATGAGCAGTTCTTC. Amino acid sequence: CASSTLESAGYNEQFF.

This clone was seen more than once but under ten times. In the same sample, other DNA sequences code for this CDR3. The chain combines TRBV6-4 with TRBJ2-3; 8 nucleotides line up with TRBD1. After removal of 0 bases from V and 4 bases from J, the junction contained 0 bases not matched to a gene. Per the germline V gene, CDR1 is MRHNA and CDR2 is SNTAGT. The CDR3 spans 14 residues. The CDR3: CASSDSQGADTQYF. CDR3 coding DNA: TGTGCCAGCAGTGACTCACAGGGGGCAGATACGCAGTATTTT.

The chain uses TRBV30 and TRBJ1-2; 8 nucleotides line up with TRBD1. The junction had 8 bases not matched to a gene; V was cut back by 3 bases and J by 8 bases. The germline V gene has CDR1 GTSNPN and CDR2 SVGIG (reference sequence). The CDR3 is 13 amino acids. CDR3 sequence (DNA): TGTGCCTGGAGCCAGACAGGGGTAAACGGCTACACCTTC. Protein sequence: CAWSQTGVNGYTF.

The sample holds a few counts of this clone. The rearrangement links TRBV6-5 to TRBJ2-1, with 9 positions matching TRBD1. CDR1 MNHEY and CDR2 SVGAGI come from the germline V gene. The CDR3 is made up of 14 amino acids. V shed 6 bases, J shed 8 bases, and the junction held 8 bases outside the gene matches. This CDR3 reads CASRSLDRGDEQFF. The CDR3 nucleotides read TGTGCCAGCAGGAGCTTAGACAGGGGGGATGAGCAGTTCTTC.

The V call is TRBV13, the J call TRBJ2-5; 10 bases line up with TRBD2. The germline V gene has CDR1 PRHDT and CDR2 FYEKMQ (reference sequence). The CDR3 runs to 15 residues. V shed 0 bases, J shed 5 bases, and the junction held 3 bases outside the gene matches. This chain's CDR3 is CASSLGGLATETQYF. The CDR3 DNA is TGTGCCAGCAGCTTAGGGGGACTAGCGACGGAGACCCAGTACTTC.

This clone occurred a few times. The chain links TRBV10-3 to TRBJ2-1, with 9 bases that match TRBD2. The CDR3 covers 15 residues. Germline values: CDR1 ENHRY, CDR2 SYGVKD. V lost 2 bases to trimming and J lost 6 bases; unmatched junction nucleotides: 5. The CDR3 DNA is TGTGCCATCAGTGAGCCTTTGCGGGGGGGCAATGAGCAGTTCTTC. The encoded protein is CAISEPLRGGNEQFF.

The chain is built from TRBV27 and TRBJ1-1, with a tentative D call TRBD1 (6 bases). The CDR3 spans 13 residues. Trimming took 7 bases from V and 5 from J, leaving 14 bases between them. Germline V gene data show CDR1 as MNHEY and CDR2 as SMNVEV (reference sequence). In DNA form, the CDR3 reads TGTGCCAGCAAAACGGGGGGCTGGACTGAAGCTTTCTTT. Translation gives CASKTGGWTEAFF.

The chain employs TRBV27 and TRBJ2-7; a weak D match, TRBD2 (5 bases). Germline-derived CDR1 and CDR2 are MNHEY and SMNVEV (reference sequence). The CDR3 contains 15 residues. Trimming took 6 bases from V and 5 from J, leaving 20 bases between them. In nucleotides, the CDR3 is TGTGCCAGCAGCCCTTTCATACGGGGAACTAACGAGCAGTACTTC. The encoded protein is CASSPFIRGTNEQYF.

V usage is TRBV5-4 and J usage is TRBJ1-6; D is ambiguous. Germline V gene lookup returns CDR1 SGHNT and CDR2 YYREEE (reference sequence). Trimming stripped 0 bases from V and 4 bases from J, with 5 bases between. The CDR3 runs to 14 residues. In DNA form, the CDR3 reads TGTGCCAGCAGCTTGGGCAGGTATAATTCACCCCTCCACTTT. It translates to CASSLGRYNSPLHF.

The chain couples TRBV6-1 to TRBJ1-1, with D unresolved. The germline V gene encodes CDR1 MNHNS and CDR2 SASEGT. Trimming took 1 base from V and 4 from J, leaving 13 bases between them. CDR3 length: 15 amino acids. CDR3 loop: CASSEGKGRRTEAFF. In DNA form, the CDR3 reads TGTGCCAGCAGTGAAGGAAAGGGTCGTCGCACTGAAGCTTTCTTT.

The sample holds a few counts of this clone. The chain recombines TRBV11-2 with TRBJ2-1; D remains ambiguous. The CDR3 runs 16 residues. V lost 0 bases to trimming and J lost 6 bases, with 15 bases between them. Germline values: CDR1 SGHAT, CDR2 FQNNGV. The CDR3 here is CASSLDFRWLANEQFF. Written as DNA, the CDR3 is TGTGCCAGCAGCTTAGATTTCCGGTGGTTAGCCAATGAGCAGTTCTTC.

On this clone: At one end, the junction sequence differs from germline, possibly due to a read error. The CDR3 coding sequence is TGCGCCAGCAGTCACAGAAATCAAGGGACCCAGTACTTC. Translating gives CASSHRNQGTQYF. The chain combines TRBV23-1 with TRBJ2-5; D ambiguous. TRBV23-1 is classed as an ORF, of uncertain function. This CDR3 spans 13 amino acids.

The chain combines TRBV6-5 with TRBJ2-1; D possibly matches TRBD1 or TRBD2 (5 bases each). The CDR3 has 16 residues. V dropped 0 bases and J dropped 7 bases, with 16 bases sitting between them. Germline CDR1 reads MNHEY; CDR2 reads SVGAGI. This chain's CDR3 is CASSYSMGDGNNEQFF. CDR3 coding DNA: TGTGCCAGCAGTTACTCGATGGGGGACGGAAATAATGAGCAGTTCTTC.

This clone was observed a handful of times. The chain carries TRBV6-5 and TRBJ2-2, with D perhaps TRBD2 (6 bases). The CDR3 covers 14 residues. Trimming removed 11 bases at V and 3 bases at J, with 16 bases between. The germline V gene has CDR1 MNHEY and CDR2 SVGAGI. The CDR3 here is CASGRGEDTGELFF. The CDR3 coding sequence is TGTGCCTCCGGGCGCGGGGAGGACACCGGGGAGCTGTTTTTT.

The chain couples TRBV5-1 to TRBJ2-3; unclear D gene. V was shortened by 2 bases and J by 6 bases, with 25 bases between the two germline ends. This CDR3 spans 18 amino acids. Germline V gives CDR1 SGHRS, CDR2 YFSETQ. The CDR3 sequence: CASSFYRHVIGSWDTQYF. In DNA form, the CDR3 reads TGCGCCAGCAGCTTTTATAGGCACGTGATCGGATCATGGGATACGCAGTATTTT.

CDR3 in DNA: TGCAGCGTTGAATCGGGACAGGGGGATGGCTACACCTTC. Protein: CSVESGQGDGYTF. The chain is built from TRBV29-1 and TRBJ1-2; 11 bases line up with TRBD1. Germline CDR1 reads SQVTM; CDR2 reads ANQGSEA. The CDR3 consists of 13 residues. The J segment lost 6 bases and the V segment lost 2 bases, leaving 2 bases of the junction unmatched.

CDR3 DNA sequence: TGTGCCAGTCCTAATCCCGCATTCACCTACGAGCAGTACTTC. It codes for CASPNPAFTYEQYF. The chain combines TRBV6-8 with TRBJ2-7, with D uncertain. The germline V gene encodes CDR1 MNHGY and CDR2 SAAAGT. The CDR3 is made up of 14 amino acids. Trimming removed 9 bases at V and 2 bases at J, with 17 bases between.

Remarks on this clone: Other DNA sequences from this sample encode an identical CDR3 as well. The J gene is TRBJ2-7, the V gene TRBV6-6; no firm D call. Germline V gene sequence: CDR1 MNHNY, CDR2 SVGAGI (reference sequence). Trimming removed 6 bases from V and 3 bases from J, with 6 bases in between. CDR3 length: 11 amino acids. Here the CDR3 DNA reads TGTGCCAGCAGCTCGTACTACGAGCAGTACTTC. The encoded protein is CASSSYYEQYF.

The chain recombines TRBV23-1 with TRBJ2-2; the match to TRBD1 covers 9 bases. TRBV23-1 is designated an ORF whose function remains uncertain. This CDR3 has 17 amino acids. V was pared by 7 bases and J by 2 bases, with 11 bases of the junction left unmatched. The CDR3 DNA follows: TGCGCCAGCAACCGGGACAGGGCCAATTCCAACACCGGGGAGCTGTTTTTT. It specifies CASNRDRANSNTGELFF.

This chain connects TRBV4-1 to TRBJ2-5, with 7 bases aligning to TRBD1. CDR3 length: 14 residues. With V trimmed by 4 bases and J by 4 bases, 6 bases remained unmatched. CDR1 and CDR2 from the germline V gene are MGHRA and YSYEKL. CDR3 sequence: CASSRQGFRETQYF. The CDR3 nucleotides are TGCGCCAGCAGCCGACAGGGCTTTAGAGAGACCCAGTACTTC.

This rearrangement joins TRBV30 to TRBJ1-1; D ambiguous. The CDR3 has 14 residues. Trimming removed 3 bases at V and 1 base at J, with 12 bases between. Germline-derived CDR1 and CDR2 are GTSNPN and SVGIG (reference sequence). This CDR3 is CAWSSLGSNTEAFF. CDR3 sequence (DNA): TGTGCCTGGAGCTCCTTGGGTTCGAACACTGAAGCTTTCTTT.

The gene calls are TRBV29-1 and TRBJ2-6; D remains unclear. V was shortened by 4 bases and J by 12 bases, with 13 bases between the two germline ends. The CDR3 contains 12 residues. Looked up from germline, CDR1 is SQVTM and CDR2 is ANQGSEA. CDR3 nucleotide sequence: TGCAGCGTTGTCAGAAGTGATGGCGTCCTGACTTTC. Its protein is CSVVRSDGVLTF. The full variable domain, with the rest looked up from reference TRBV29-1 and TRBJ2-6, is SAVISQKPSRDICQRGTSLTIQCQVDSQVTMMFWYRQQPGQSLTLIATANQGSEATYESGFVIDKFPISRPNLTFSTLTVSNMSPEDSSIYLCSVVRSDGVLTFGAGSRLTVL.

This chain links TRBV7-9 with TRBJ2-7, with 7 bases matching TRBD1. CDR1 SEHNR and CDR2 FQNEAQ come from the germline V gene (reference sequence). The CDR3 spans 16 residues. The junction had 12 bases not matched to a gene; V was cut back by 5 bases and J by 2 bases. For the CDR3, the DNA is TGTGCCAGCAGCAAAGTCGGACAGGCAAACACCTACGAGCAGTACTTC. This gives the protein CASSKVGQANTYEQYF. Complete variable domain (other parts from reference TRBV7-9 and TRBJ2-7): DTGVSQNPRHKITKRGQNVTFRCDPISEHNRLYWYRQTLGQGPEFLTYFQNEAQLEKSRLLSDRFSAERPKGSFSTLEIQRTEQGDSAMYLCASSKVGQANTYEQYFGPGTRLTVT.